A few counts support the clone carrying this TCR beta chain. What it recognizes is unknown. One end of the junction does not line up with germline, which may come from a read error. The data were taken from a study of response to subunit inactivated influenza vaccine. Regarding the study as a whole: The authors offered the suggestion that each seasonal influenza vaccination recruits few new T cells.

One entry per CDR3 protein, called by TCRdb with MiXCR from the RT-PCR reads. The sample lists 400,000 to 650,000 distinct CDR3 sequences; 7.2% were seen once. The receptor was derived from a man between 45 and 75 years old who received an inactivated influenza vaccine. Specimen: PBMCs from blood, collected less than 30 months after vaccination.

The CDR3 nucleotides read TGCGCCAGCAGCTGGGGACAGGAGAACACGGAAGCTTTCTTT. Its protein product is CASSWGQENTEAFF. This sequence joins TRBV5-1 and TRBJ1-1; TRBD1 matches 8 bases. Germline assignment: CDR1 SGHRS and CDR2 YFSETQ. This CDR3 is built from 14 residues.